These 5 T cell receptor beta chains were sequenced from one sample in a study of blood T cell repertoires in COVID-19. This table comes from immunoSEQ multiplex PCR, and its TCRdb copy is limited to in-frame clones, with some not included. The sample includes 200,000 or so clones, almost 85% of them seen just once. The specimen sequenced was peripheral blood. The receptors derive from a human donor with acute or convalescent COVID-19. The donor label of this sample is uncertain.

The rearrangement joins TRBV24-1 to TRBJ2-7; TRBD2 might be the D (5 bases). CDR1 is KGHDR, CDR2 SFDVKD, per germline. This CDR3 is 16 amino acids long. Trimming took 3 bases from V and 4 from J, leaving 18 bases between them. Here the CDR3 DNA reads TGTGCCACCAGTGATCGAGGGTCCAGCGGCCGTTACGAGCAGTACTTC. Translation gives CATSDRGSSGRYEQYF.

J is TRBJ2-3 and V is TRBV4-2; D perhaps matches TRBD2 (6 bases). CDR1 and CDR2 (germline): LGHNA, YNFKEQ. Trimming stripped 0 bases from V and 5 bases from J, with 12 bases between. The CDR3 loop spans 15 amino acids. The CDR3 reads CASSQDSSDGDTQYF. CDR3 bases: TGTGCCAGCAGCCAAGATTCTAGCGATGGAGATACGCAGTATTTT.

This clone was seen a single time. The chain employs TRBV13 and TRBJ1-1; 8 nucleotides line up with TRBD1. The CDR3 extends over 14 amino acids. The germline CDR1 and CDR2 sequences are PRHDT and FYEKMQ (reference sequence). The V gene end was trimmed by 6 bases and the J gene end by 5 bases; junction bases not matched to a gene: 8. In DNA, the CDR3 is TGTGCCAGCAGTCTGACAGGGGCGGGGACTGAAGCTTTCTTT. It encodes CASSLTGAGTEAFF. Supplemented by reference TRBV13 and TRBJ1-1, the full variable domain reads AAGVIQSPRHLIKEKRETATLKCYPIPRHDTVYWYQQGPGQDPQFLISFYEKMQSDKGSIPDRFSAQQFSDYHSELNMSSLELGDSALYFCASSLTGAGTEAFFGQGTRLTVV.

This clone was seen a handful of times. The chain uses TRBV5-4 and TRBJ1-1; no reliable D call. With 4 bases removed from V and 4 bases from J, the gap between germline ends came to 11 bases. This CDR3 comprises 13 residues. CDR1 SGHNT and CDR2 YYREEE come from the germline V gene (reference sequence). For the CDR3, the DNA is TGTGCCAGCAGCCCGAGGGTTGGCACTGAAGCTTTCTTT. Translated, it gives CASSPRVGTEAFF.

This chain uses TRBV28 with TRBJ1-1; the match to TRBD1 covers 8 bases. V lost 5 bases and J lost 4; bases outside the gene matches: 9. CDR1 and CDR2 (germline): MDHEN, SYDVKM. This CDR3 is built from 15 residues. Written as DNA, the CDR3 is TGTGCCAGCAGTCCTCGGACAGGGAAGACCACTGAAGCTTTCTTT. Amino acids: CASSPRTGKTTEAFF.